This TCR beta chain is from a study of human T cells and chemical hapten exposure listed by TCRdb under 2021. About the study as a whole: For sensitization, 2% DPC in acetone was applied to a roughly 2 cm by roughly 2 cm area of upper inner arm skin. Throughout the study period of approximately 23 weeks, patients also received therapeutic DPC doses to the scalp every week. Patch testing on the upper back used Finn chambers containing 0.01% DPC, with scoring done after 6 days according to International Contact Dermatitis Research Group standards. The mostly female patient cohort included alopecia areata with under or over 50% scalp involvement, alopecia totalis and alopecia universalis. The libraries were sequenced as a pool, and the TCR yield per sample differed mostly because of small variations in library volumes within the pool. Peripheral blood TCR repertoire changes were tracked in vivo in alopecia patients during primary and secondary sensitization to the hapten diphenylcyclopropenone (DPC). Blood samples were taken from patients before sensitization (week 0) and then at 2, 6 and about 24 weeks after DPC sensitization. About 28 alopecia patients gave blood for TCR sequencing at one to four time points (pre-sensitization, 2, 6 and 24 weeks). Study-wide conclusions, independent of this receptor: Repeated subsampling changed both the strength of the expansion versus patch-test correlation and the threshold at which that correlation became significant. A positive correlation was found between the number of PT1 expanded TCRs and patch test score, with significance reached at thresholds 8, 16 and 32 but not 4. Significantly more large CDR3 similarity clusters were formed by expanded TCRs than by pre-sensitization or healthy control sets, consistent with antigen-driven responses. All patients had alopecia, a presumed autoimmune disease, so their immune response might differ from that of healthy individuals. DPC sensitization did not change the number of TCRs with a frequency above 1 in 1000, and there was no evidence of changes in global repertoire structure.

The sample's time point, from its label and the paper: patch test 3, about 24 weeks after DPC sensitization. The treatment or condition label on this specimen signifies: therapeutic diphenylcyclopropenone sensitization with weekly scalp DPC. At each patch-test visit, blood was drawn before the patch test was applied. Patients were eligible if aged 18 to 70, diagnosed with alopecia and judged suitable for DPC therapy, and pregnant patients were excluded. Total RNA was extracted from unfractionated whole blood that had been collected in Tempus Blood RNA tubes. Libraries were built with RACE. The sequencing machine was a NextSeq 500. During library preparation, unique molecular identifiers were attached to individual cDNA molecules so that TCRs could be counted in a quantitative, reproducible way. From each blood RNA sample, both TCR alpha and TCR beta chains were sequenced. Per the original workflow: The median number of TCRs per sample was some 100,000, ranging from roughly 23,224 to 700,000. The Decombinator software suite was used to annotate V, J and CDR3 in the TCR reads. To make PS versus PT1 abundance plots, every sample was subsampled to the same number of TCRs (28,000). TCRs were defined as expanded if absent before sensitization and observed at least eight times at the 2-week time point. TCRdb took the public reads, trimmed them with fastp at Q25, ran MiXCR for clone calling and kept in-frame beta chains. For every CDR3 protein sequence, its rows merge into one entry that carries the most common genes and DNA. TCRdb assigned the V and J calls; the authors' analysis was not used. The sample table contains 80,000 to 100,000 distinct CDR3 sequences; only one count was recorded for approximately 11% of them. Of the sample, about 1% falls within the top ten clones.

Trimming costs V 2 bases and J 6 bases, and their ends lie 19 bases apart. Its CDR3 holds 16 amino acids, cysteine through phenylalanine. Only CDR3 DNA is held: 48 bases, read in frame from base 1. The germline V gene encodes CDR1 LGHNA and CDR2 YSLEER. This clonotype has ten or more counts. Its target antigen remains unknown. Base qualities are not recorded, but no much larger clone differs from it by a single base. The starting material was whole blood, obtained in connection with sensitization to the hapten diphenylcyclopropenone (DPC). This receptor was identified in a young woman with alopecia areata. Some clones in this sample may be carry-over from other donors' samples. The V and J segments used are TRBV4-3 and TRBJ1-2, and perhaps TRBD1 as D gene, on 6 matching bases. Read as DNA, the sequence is TGCGCCAGCAGCCAATTGGTCTCCGGGGGCGTAGATGGCTACACCTTC. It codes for CASSQLVSGGVDGYTF.